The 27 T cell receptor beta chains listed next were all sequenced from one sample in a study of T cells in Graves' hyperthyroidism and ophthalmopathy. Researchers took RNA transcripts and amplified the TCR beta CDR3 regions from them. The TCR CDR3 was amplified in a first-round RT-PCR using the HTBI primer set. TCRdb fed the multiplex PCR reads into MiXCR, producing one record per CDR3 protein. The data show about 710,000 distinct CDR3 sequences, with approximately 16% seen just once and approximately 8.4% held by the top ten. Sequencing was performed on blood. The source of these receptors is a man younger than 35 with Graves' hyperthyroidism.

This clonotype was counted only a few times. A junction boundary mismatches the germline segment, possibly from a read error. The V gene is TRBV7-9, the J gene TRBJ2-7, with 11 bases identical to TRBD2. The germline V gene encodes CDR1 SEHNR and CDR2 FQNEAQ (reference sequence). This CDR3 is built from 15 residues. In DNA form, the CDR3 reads TGTGCCAGCAGTTTAGCGGGAGGGGGAACCTACGAGCAGTACTTC. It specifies CASSLAGGGTYEQYF.

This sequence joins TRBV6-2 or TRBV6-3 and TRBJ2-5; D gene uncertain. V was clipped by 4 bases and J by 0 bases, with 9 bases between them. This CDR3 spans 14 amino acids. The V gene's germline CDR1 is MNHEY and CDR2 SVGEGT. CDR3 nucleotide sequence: TGTGCCAGCAGTTCACTTTCGTACCAAGAGACCCAGTACTTC. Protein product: CASSSLSYQETQYF.

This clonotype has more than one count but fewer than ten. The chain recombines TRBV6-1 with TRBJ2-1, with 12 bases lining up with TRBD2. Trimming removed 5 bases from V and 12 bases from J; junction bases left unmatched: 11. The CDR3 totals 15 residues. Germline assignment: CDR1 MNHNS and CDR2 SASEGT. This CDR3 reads CASSTWTSGAGGQFF. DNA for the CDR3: TGTGCCAGCAGTACGTGGACTAGCGGGGCCGGAGGGCAGTTCTTC.

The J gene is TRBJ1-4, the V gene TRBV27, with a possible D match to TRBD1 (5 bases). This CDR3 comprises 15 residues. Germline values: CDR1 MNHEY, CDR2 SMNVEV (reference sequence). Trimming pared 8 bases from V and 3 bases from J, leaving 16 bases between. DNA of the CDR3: TGTGCCAGCTCACGAATAGGGGCGTCTAATGAAAAACTGTTTTTT. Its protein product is CASSRIGASNEKLFF. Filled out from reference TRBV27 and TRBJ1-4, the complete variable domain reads EAQVTQNPRYLITVTGKKLTVTCSQNMNHEYMSWYRQDPGLGLRQIYYSMNVEVTDKGDVPEGYKVSRKEKRNFPLILESPSPNQTSLYFCASSRIGASNEKLFFGSGTQLSVL.

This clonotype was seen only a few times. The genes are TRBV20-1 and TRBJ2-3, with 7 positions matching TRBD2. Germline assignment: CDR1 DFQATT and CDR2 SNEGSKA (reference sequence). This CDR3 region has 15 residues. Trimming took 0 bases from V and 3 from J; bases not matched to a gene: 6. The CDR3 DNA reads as TGCAGTGCTAGAGATCCGGGGGGACCAACAGATACGCAGTATTTT. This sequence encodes CSARDPGGPTDTQYF.

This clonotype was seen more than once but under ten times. CDR3 nucleotides: TGCGCCAGCAGCCAGGCTTCTCGGGACAGGGAGAAAAAACTGTTTTTT. The encoded protein is CASSQASRDREKKLFF. This chain uses TRBV4-1 with TRBJ1-4; 9 bases fit TRBD1. CDR1 is MGHRA and CDR2 is YSYEKL in the germline V gene. The CDR3 sequence is 16 residues long. The ends lost 3 bases at V and 9 bases at J; junction bases unmatched: 11.

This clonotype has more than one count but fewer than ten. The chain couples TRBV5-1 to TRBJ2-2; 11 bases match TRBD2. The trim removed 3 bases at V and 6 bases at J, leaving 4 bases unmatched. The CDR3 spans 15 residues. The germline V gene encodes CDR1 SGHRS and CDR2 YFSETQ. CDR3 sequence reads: CASSSVLAGAGELFF. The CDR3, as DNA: TGCGCCAGCAGCTCGGTACTAGCGGGAGCCGGGGAGCTGTTTTTT.

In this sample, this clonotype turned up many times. The CDR3 DNA reads TGTGCCAGCAGTCCCTCGGGAGGGACCTCCTACGAGCAGTACTTC. It is translated as CASSPSGGTSYEQYF. V gene TRBV28 combines with J gene TRBJ2-7; 8 positions agree with TRBD2. This CDR3 contains 15 residues. Germline CDR1 reads MDHEN; CDR2 reads SYDVKM. V gave up 5 bases and J gave up 0 bases; unmatched junction bases: 6.

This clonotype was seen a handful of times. CDR3 in DNA: TGCAGTGAAGAAAGGGTAGAGCTCGTCCTAGCCAAAAACATTCAGTACTTC. Translating it yields CSEERVELVLAKNIQYF. The chain couples TRBV20-1 to TRBJ2-4; D not certain. The CDR3 totals 17 residues. V was shortened by 7 bases and J by 0 bases, with 22 bases between the two germline ends. The germline gives CDR1 DFQATT, CDR2 SNEGSKA (reference sequence).

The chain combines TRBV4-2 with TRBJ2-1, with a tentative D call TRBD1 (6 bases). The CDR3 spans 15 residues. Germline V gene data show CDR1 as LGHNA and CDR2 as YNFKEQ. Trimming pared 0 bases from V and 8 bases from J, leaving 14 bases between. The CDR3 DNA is TGTGCCAGCAGCCAAGAAGGCAGGGGAAGGGATGAGCAGTTCTTC. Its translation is CASSQEGRGRDEQFF.

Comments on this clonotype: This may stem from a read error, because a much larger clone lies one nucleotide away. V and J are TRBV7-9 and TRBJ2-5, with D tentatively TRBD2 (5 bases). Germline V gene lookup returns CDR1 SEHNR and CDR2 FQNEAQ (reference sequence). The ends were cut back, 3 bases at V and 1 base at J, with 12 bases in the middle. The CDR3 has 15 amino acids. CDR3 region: CASSLRGSLQETQYF. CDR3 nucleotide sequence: TGTGCCAGCAGCTTGAGAGGGAGCCTCCAAGAGACCCAGTACTTC.

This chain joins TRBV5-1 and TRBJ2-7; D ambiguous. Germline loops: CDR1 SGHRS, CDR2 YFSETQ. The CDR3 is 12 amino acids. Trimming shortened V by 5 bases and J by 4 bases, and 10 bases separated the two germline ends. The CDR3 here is CASSPESYEQYF. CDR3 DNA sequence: TGCGCCAGCAGTCCTGAATCATACGAGCAGTACTTC.

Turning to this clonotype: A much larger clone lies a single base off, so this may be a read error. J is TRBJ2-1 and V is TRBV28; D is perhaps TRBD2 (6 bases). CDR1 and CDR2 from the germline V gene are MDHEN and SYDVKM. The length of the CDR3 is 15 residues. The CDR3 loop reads CASSFVREVHNKQFF. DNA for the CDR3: TGTGCCAGCAGTTTCGTCAGGGAGGTCCACAATAAGCAGTTCTTC.

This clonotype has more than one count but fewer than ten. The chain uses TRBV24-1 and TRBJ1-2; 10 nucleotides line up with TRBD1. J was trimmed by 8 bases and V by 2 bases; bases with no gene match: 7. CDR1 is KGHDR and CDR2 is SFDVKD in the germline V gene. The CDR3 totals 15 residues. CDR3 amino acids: CATSDSVDRGLGYTF. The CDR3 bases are TGTGCCACCAGTGATTCGGTCGACAGGGGGCTAGGCTACACCTTC.

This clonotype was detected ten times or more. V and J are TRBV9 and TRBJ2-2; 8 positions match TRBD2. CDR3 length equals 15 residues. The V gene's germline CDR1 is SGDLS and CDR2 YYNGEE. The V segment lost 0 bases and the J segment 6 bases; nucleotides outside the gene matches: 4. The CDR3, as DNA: TGTGCCAGCAGCGTAGCCCAAGCGGGAGCCGGGGAGCTGTTTTTT. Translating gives CASSVAQAGAGELFF.

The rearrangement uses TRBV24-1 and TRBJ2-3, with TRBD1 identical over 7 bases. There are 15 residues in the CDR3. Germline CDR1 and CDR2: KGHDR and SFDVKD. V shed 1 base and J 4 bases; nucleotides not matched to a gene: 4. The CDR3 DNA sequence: TGTGCCACCAGTGATTTCTTACAGGGGTCAGATACGCAGTATTTT. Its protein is CATSDFLQGSDTQYF.

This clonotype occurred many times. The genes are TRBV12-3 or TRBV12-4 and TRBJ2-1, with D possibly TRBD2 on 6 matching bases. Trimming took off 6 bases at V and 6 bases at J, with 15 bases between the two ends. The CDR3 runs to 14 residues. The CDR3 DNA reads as TGTGCCAGCAGACACGGGACTTCCGTCAATGAGCAGTTCTTC. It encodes CASRHGTSVNEQFF.

The CDR3 protein is CASSVPQPGVNNQPQHF. The CDR3 DNA follows: TGTGCCAGCAGCGTCCCCCAGCCAGGGGTAAACAATCAGCCCCAGCATTTT. The chain couples TRBV9 to TRBJ1-5; the D gene is possibly TRBD1 (6 bases). Germline lookup yields CDR1 SGDLS and CDR2 YYNGEE. The germline V and J ends were trimmed by 2 bases and 3 bases, with 18 bases remaining between them. The CDR3 contains 17 residues.

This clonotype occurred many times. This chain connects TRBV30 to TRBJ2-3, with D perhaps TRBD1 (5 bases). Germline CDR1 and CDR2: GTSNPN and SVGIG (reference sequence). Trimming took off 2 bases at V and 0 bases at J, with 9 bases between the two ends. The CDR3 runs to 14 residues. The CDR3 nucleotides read TGTGCCTGGAGTCAACCAGGGAGCACAGATACGCAGTATTTT. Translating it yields CAWSQPGSTDTQYF.

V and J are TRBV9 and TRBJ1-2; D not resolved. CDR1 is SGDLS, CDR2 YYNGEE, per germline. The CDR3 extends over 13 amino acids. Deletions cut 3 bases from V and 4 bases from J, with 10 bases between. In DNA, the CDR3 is TGTGCCAGCAGCGAGGGTTGGGCCTATGGCTACACCTTC. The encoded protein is CASSEGWAYGYTF.

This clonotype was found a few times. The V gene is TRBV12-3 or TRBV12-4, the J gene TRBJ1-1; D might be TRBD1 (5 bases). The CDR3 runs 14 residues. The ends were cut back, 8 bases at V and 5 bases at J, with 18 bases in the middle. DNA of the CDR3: TGTGCCAGCCATTCGGGGCAGGGAGGAACTGAAGCTTTCTTT. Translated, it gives CASHSGQGGTEAFF.

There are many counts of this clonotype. CDR3 amino acids: CASSSSGAVPEAFF. The CDR3 DNA reads TGTGCCAGCAGTTCGTCGGGAGCGGTCCCTGAAGCTTTCTTT. The chain carries TRBV12-3 or TRBV12-4 and TRBJ1-1; unclear D gene. The CDR3 runs to 14 residues. Trimming took 4 bases from V and 6 from J, leaving 15 bases between them.

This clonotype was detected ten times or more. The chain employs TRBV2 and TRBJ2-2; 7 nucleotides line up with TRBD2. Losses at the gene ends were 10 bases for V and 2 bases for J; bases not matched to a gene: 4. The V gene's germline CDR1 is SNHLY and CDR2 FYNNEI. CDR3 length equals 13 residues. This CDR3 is CATGTTNTGELFF. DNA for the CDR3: TGTGCCACCGGGACTACAAACACCGGGGAGCTGTTTTTT.

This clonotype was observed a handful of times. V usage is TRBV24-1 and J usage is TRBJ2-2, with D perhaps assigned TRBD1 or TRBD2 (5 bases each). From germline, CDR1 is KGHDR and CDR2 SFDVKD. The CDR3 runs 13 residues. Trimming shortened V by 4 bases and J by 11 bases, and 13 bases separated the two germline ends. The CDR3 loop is CATSEMGPGELFF. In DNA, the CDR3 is TGTGCCACCAGTGAAATGGGACCAGGAGAGCTGTTTTTT.

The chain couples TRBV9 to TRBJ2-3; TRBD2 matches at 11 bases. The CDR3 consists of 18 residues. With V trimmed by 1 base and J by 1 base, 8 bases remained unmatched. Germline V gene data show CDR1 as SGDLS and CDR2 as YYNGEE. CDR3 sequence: CASSVSTSGRGGTDTQYF. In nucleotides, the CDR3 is TGTGCCAGCAGCGTAAGTACTAGCGGGAGAGGAGGCACAGATACGCAGTATTTT.

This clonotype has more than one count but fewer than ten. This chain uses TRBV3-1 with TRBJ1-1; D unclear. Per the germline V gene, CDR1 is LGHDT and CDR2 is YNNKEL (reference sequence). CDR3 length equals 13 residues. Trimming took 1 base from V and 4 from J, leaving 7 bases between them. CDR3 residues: CASSQARVTEAFF. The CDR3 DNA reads TGTGCCAGCAGCCAAGCGAGGGTCACTGAAGCTTTCTTT.

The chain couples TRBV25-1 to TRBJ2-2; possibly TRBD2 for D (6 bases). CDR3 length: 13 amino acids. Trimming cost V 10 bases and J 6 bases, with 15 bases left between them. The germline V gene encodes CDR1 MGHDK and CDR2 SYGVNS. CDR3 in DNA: TGTGCCACGGGGGTACAAGCCTCCGGGGAGCTGTTTTTT. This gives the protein CATGVQASGELFF.